This TCR beta chain emerged from a study of T cells after posttransplantation cyclophosphamide. The ends were cut back, 5 bases at V and 4 bases at J, with 8 bases in the middle. The CDR3 covers 12 residues. Germline CDR1 is MNHNY and CDR2 is SVGAGI (reference sequence). To note about this clone: Antigen specificity is unknown.

Sequencing used immunoSEQ multiplex PCR; TCRdb keeps in-frame clones, though not all of them. The repertoire holds tens of thousands of clones, with 85% to 90% as singletons. General study results and limits: TRB overlap between skin or GI tissue T cells and blood was limited. Recipient CMV seropositivity and CMV reactivation strongly tracked TRB clonality.

The rearrangement links TRBV6-6 to TRBJ1-2, with D perhaps TRBD1 (5 bases). Sequenced: PBMCs. This TCR derives from a man aged 25 to 45 with a blood cancer, CMV-positive, and with a related stem cell donor. CDR3 sequence reads: CASSGGGYGYTF. The CDR3 bases are TGTGCCAGCAGTGGGGGGGGCTATGGCTACACCTTC.